This TCR beta chain was obtained from a study of CD8 T cells in ankylosing spondylitis. Broader study findings: Disease-linked clones, CD8+, were relatively rare in peripheral blood. Matched synovial fluid from ankylosing spondylitis patients was reported to be enriched for disease-linked clones. Ankylosing spondylitis blood seemed to carry a telltale TCR beta motif made of several highly homologous variants.

With V trimmed by 7 bases and J by 8 bases, 13 bases remained unmatched. CDR3 length: 15 residues. Quantitative 5'-RACE with molecular barcodes generated TCR beta libraries. TCRdb fed the 5' RACE reads into MiXCR, producing one record per CDR3 protein. This table has hundreds of thousands of distinct CDR3 sequences, about 13% appearing once. This clonotype was seen at least ten times. Its antigen is undetermined. The source material was blood, either unsorted or a sorted T cell fraction (not recorded which). The receptor comes from a male donor with ankylosing spondylitis. The gene calls are TRBV12-3 or TRBV12-4 and TRBJ1-2, with 10 bases fitting TRBD1. In nucleotides, the CDR3 is TGTGCCAGCATCGCCGGGGGGACAGGGGTAGCCGGCTACACCTTC. It specifies CASIAGGTGVAGYTF.